This T cell receptor (beta chain) was sequenced in a study of cytomegalovirus exposure and HLA in healthy donors. General observations from the study: Common viral pathogens seemed, in a later analysis, to connect with several of the most significant clusters.

PCR employed 60 Vbeta and 13 Jbeta primers. TCRdb's copy holds only in-frame clones and misses some; the assay was immunoSEQ multiplex PCR. The repertoire holds fewer than 200,000 clones, with roughly 80% as singletons. With regard to this clone: The antigen remains unidentified.

This CDR3 is 12 amino acids long. Trimming removed 3 bases from V and 10 bases from J, with 9 bases in between. CDR1 is MNHEY and CDR2 is SVGAGI in the germline V gene. The TCR sequence derives from a woman younger than 35 in good health and CMV-seronegative. The genes are TRBV6-5 and TRBJ2-2; unclear D gene. Source material: PBMCs. Written as DNA, the CDR3 is TGTGCCAGCAGTTATCGACATCCGGAGCTGTTTTTT. It yields the protein CASSYRHPELFF.